One sample yielded the 18 T cell receptor beta chains listed below, sequenced in a study of control samples from healthy donors and cancer patients. The protocol was immunoSEQ multiplex PCR, while the TCRdb copy is restricted to in-frame clones and leaves out a portion. There are about 150,000 clones in the sample; approximately 93% occur only once, and 5% to 7% lies in the top ten. The specimen was blood. These receptors came from a man aged 18 to 29 in good health.

With regard to this clone: The same CDR3 also results from other DNA sequences found in this sample. This chain joins TRBV11-3 and TRBJ2-2; D is uncertain. Germline V gene lookup returns CDR1 SGHNT and CDR2 YENEEA. CDR3 length equals 14 residues. V was trimmed by 1 base and J by 1 base, leaving 4 bases between them. CDR3 coding DNA: TGTGCCAGCAGCTTAGGGCTGAACACCGGGGAGCTGTTTTTT. Its protein product is CASSLGLNTGELFF.

CDR3 sequence: CASSEQGPNYGYTF. CDR3 coding DNA: TGTGCCAGCAGTGAACAGGGACCTAACTATGGCTACACCTTC. The chain has TRBV2 and TRBJ1-2; tentatively, D is TRBD1 (5 bases). V lost 2 bases and J 0 bases, leaving 7 bases between the germline ends. Germline lookup yields CDR1 SNHLY and CDR2 FYNNEI. The CDR3 contains 14 residues.

The chain recombines TRBV9 with TRBJ1-5, with D tentatively TRBD1 (5 bases). V was cut by 0 bases and J by 6 bases, with 13 bases left in between. The germline V gene encodes CDR1 SGDLS and CDR2 YYNGEE. The CDR3 covers 15 residues. The CDR3 protein is CASSVDGGGSQPQHF. CDR3 in DNA: TGTGCCAGCAGCGTAGACGGTGGGGGAAGTCAGCCCCAGCATTTT.

The V gene is TRBV4-1, the J gene TRBJ2-3, with D possibly being TRBD2 (5 bases). Germline lookup yields CDR1 MGHRA and CDR2 YSYEKL. V was trimmed by 0 bases and J by 3 bases, leaving 10 bases between them. The CDR3 is 15 residues long. CDR3 in DNA: TGCGCCAGCAGCCAAGATCAGCGAGGGACAGATACGCAGTATTTT. Translated, it gives CASSQDQRGTDTQYF.

The V gene is TRBV10-2, the J gene TRBJ2-7; unclear D gene. CDR3 length: 17 residues. Germline loops: CDR1 WSHSY, CDR2 SAAADI. With 3 bases removed from V and 5 bases from J, the gap between germline ends came to 23 bases. The CDR3 spells CASSEPSLGLGGDEQYF. The CDR3 bases are TGCGCCAGCAGTGAACCCTCCCTGGGGTTGGGTGGCGACGAGCAGTACTTC.

The chain carries TRBV2 and TRBJ2-3, with 8 positions matching TRBD2. The germline CDR1 and CDR2 sequences are SNHLY and FYNNEI. The V segment lost 11 bases and the J segment 2 bases; nucleotides outside the gene matches: 21. The length of the CDR3 is 18 residues. CDR3 in amino acids: CASQPSLAATLSTDTQYF. The CDR3 DNA is TGTGCCTCCCAACCCTCACTAGCGGCGACCTTATCCACAGATACGCAGTATTTT. The full variable domain, in which reference TRBV2 and TRBJ2-3 provide the parts outside the CDR3, is EPEVTQTPSHQVTQMGQEVILRCVPISNHLYFYWYRQILGQKVEFLVSFYNNEISEKSEIFDDQFSVERPDGSNFTLKIRSTKLEDSAMYFCASQPSLAATLSTDTQYFGPGTRLTVL.

V usage is TRBV19 and J usage is TRBJ2-4; D is uncertain. V shed 7 bases and J shed 4 bases, with 17 bases lying between them. Per the germline V gene, CDR1 is LNHDA and CDR2 is SQIVND (reference sequence). The length of the CDR3 is 15 residues. The CDR3 here is CASTFVDGPKNIQYF. The CDR3 region has the DNA TGTGCCAGTACTTTTGTCGATGGGCCAAAAAACATTCAGTACTTC.

The gene calls are TRBV7-9 and TRBJ1-5, with a tentative D call TRBD1 (5 bases). Germline V gene data show CDR1 as SEHNR and CDR2 as FQNEAQ (reference sequence). This CDR3 has 16 amino acids. V shed 5 bases and J shed 2 bases, with 16 bases lying between them. CDR3 nucleotide sequence: TGTGCCAGCAGCGGATCGAGGGGTTCGGGCAATCAGCCCCAGCATTTT. Its protein is CASSGSRGSGNQPQHF.

The rearrangement joins TRBV6-4 to TRBJ2-3; 7 bases line up with TRBD2. This CDR3 has 13 residues. CDR1 is MRHNA, CDR2 SNTAGT, per germline. J lost 10 bases, V lost 3 bases, and 7 bases had no gene match. CDR3 sequence: CASSEDLAVPQYF. The CDR3 nucleotides read TGTGCCAGCAGTGAAGACCTAGCGGTGCCGCAGTATTTT.

CDR3: CASSPSGSGTQYF. The CDR3 DNA sequence: TGTGCCAGCTCCCCAAGCGGCTCAGGGACCCAGTACTTC. The chain joins TRBV18 to TRBJ2-5; tentative D call: TRBD2 (5 bases). The CDR3 covers 13 residues. Germline V gene lookup returns CDR1 KGHSH and CDR2 LQKENI. V shed 6 bases and J shed 7 bases, with 15 bases lying between them. Supplemented by reference TRBV18 and TRBJ2-5, the full variable domain reads NAGVMQNPRHLVRRRGQEARLRCSPMKGHSHVYWYRQLPEEGLKFMVYLQKENIIDESGMPKERFSAEFPKEGPSILRIQQVVRGDSAAYFCASSPSGSGTQYFGPGTRLLVL.

The V gene is TRBV12-3 or TRBV12-4, the J gene TRBJ1-1, with D unresolved. This CDR3 has 13 amino acids. Trimming stripped 5 bases from V and 5 bases from J, with 12 bases between. The CDR3 DNA reads TGTGCCAGCAGTACGGGCCCTAATACTGAAGCTTTCTTT. Amino acids: CASSTGPNTEAFF.

This chain joins TRBV5-4 and TRBJ1-4; no firm D call. CDR3 length equals 12 residues. Germline assignment: CDR1 SGHNT and CDR2 YYREEE (reference sequence). Trimming took off 9 bases at V and 0 bases at J, with 6 bases between the two ends. CDR3 in DNA: TGTGCCACCACCACAACTAATGAAAAACTGTTTTTT. Translation: CATTTTNEKLFF. The full variable domain, rest sourced from reference TRBV5-4 and TRBJ1-4, is ETGVTQSPTHLIKTRGQQVTLRCSSQSGHNTVSWYQQALGQGPQFIFQYYREEENGRGNFPPRFSGLQFPNYSSELNVNALELDDSALYLCATTTTNEKLFFGSGTQLSVL.

V is TRBV3-1 (or the pseudogene TRBV3-2) and J is TRBJ2-3; D is unresolved. CDR3 size: 14 residues. V was shortened by 0 bases and J by 2 bases, with 6 bases between the two germline ends. Germline V CDR1 and CDR2: LGHDT, YNNKEL (reference sequence). The CDR3 loop reads CASSQDLTTDTQYF. The CDR3 nucleotides read TGTGCCAGCAGCCAAGATCTTACCACAGATACGCAGTATTTT.

The V gene is TRBV29-1, the J gene TRBJ2-2; 11 nucleotides line up with TRBD1. CDR3 length equals 13 residues. CDR1 is SQVTM and CDR2 is ANQGSEA in the germline V gene. Trimming took 7 bases from V and 5 from J; bases not matched to a gene: 3. The CDR3 DNA reads TGCAGCGCCTGGGACAGGGGGACCGGGGAGCTGTTTTTT. It encodes CSAWDRGTGELFF.

This sequence joins TRBV7-9 and TRBJ2-2; D might be TRBD2 (6 bases). Germline CDR1 reads SEHNR; CDR2 reads FQNEAQ (reference sequence). The CDR3 contains 14 residues. V lost 6 bases to trimming and J lost 4 bases, with 12 bases between them. The CDR3 sequence is CASRTGVGTGELFF. In DNA, the CDR3 is TGTGCCAGCAGGACGGGGGTCGGCACCGGGGAGCTGTTTTTT.

Turning to this clone: The conserved phenylalanine or tryptophan is not found at the CDR3 terminus, so this likely reflects a read error. The DNA is omitted, as the CDR3 cannot be located on it reliably, and the CDR3 follows TCRdb's listing. The chain is built from TRBV7-2 and TRBJ2-3. The CDR3 has 8 amino acids, counting both end residues. Germline CDR1 is SGHTA and CDR2 is FQGNSA. The CDR3 sequence is CASSFGFL.

This chain links TRBV10-3 with TRBJ1-1; unclear D gene. The germline V and J ends were trimmed by 8 bases and 2 bases, with 9 bases remaining between them. Germline loops: CDR1 ENHRY, CDR2 SYGVKD. The CDR3 runs to 12 residues. Here the CDR3 DNA reads TGTGCCATCCGGGCCGTCAACACTGAAGCTTTCTTT. Protein product: CAIRAVNTEAFF.

This CDR3 is CAWSLSRNNSPLHF. The CDR3 nucleotides read TGTGCCTGGTCCTTGTCACGGAATAATTCACCCCTCCACTTT. The V gene is TRBV30, the J gene TRBJ1-6; D not certain. The CDR3 totals 14 residues. CDR1 and CDR2 from the germline V gene are GTSNPN and SVGIG (reference sequence). The V end was cut by 5 bases, the J end by 5 bases, with 13 bases between.